This TCR beta chain is drawn from a study of shared clonotypes between healthy human individuals. Study conclusions and caveats: Naive subsets generally had larger estimated richness than memory subsets. What limited the represented genetic and exposure-history diversity was the small number of donors.

The junction had 8 bases not matched to a gene; V was cut back by 3 bases and J by 5 bases. CDR3 length: 15 amino acids. Germline CDR1 SGHRS, CDR2 YFSETQ. The study drew all its donors from Caucasian adults living in Nashville, Tennessee. On this clone: As yet, its antigen is unknown.

A roughly 200 ng quantity of DNA, roughly 32,000 T cell genomes, went into the sorted-subset replicate PCRs. The table came from immunoSEQ multiplex PCR; TCRdb's copy has only in-frame clones and leaves some out. The table lists over a million clones, over 95% of them singletons. The sequence was obtained from a man aged 30 to 45 in good health. The chain employs TRBV5-1 and TRBJ2-3; 8 positions agree with TRBD2. The sequenced sample was naive CD4+ T cells sorted from blood. Subset specified: CD45RA+ positively selected. For the CDR3, the DNA is TGCGCCAGCAGCTCCCAGACGGGAGGGGTAGATACGCAGTATTTT. It yields the protein CASSSQTGGVDTQYF.